These T cell receptor beta chains were read from a single sample in a study of blood T cell repertoires in COVID-19. The assay was immunoSEQ multiplex PCR, and TCRdb's table has in-frame clones only and misses some. The table includes 65,000 to 85,000 clones, roughly nine tenths detected once. The sample consisted of peripheral blood. The origin of the receptors is a man aged 45-60 years with active COVID-19. The CDR3 runs from the conserved cysteine through the conserved F or W. A D gene is named only where the DNA matches it firmly. Part of the rows lack a size; the others show once, few, many or a class for expanded clones.

16	TRBV7-8	NA	TRBD2	TRBJ2-7	CASSLVGGGQGYEQYF	TGTGCCAGCAGCTTAGTGGGCGGGGGGCAAGGATACGAGCAGTACTTC
13	TRBV6-2/TRBV6-3	NA	NA	TRBJ2-7	CASSYVSFYEQYF	TGTGCCAGCAGTTACGTTAGTTTCTACGAGCAGTACTTC
16	TRBV24-1	NA	NA	TRBJ1-2	CATSDSVLGGSYGYTF	TGTGCCACCAGTGATTCAGTCTTAGGGGGTTCATATGGCTACACCTTC
12	TRBV30	NA	NA	TRBJ2-1	CGATREYNEQFF	TGTGGGGCGACACGAGAGTACAATGAGCAGTTCTTC
15	TRBV5-1	few	TRBD1	TRBJ1-6	CASSSGQGIYSPLHF	TGCGCCAGCAGCTCGGGACAGGGCATTTATTCACCCCTCCACTTT
15	TRBV25-1	NA	NA	TRBJ2-5	CASSEGAANRETQYF	TGTGCCAGCAGTGAAGGGGCCGCCAACAGAGAGACCCAGTACTTC
16	TRBV5-1	once	TRBD2	TRBJ2-7	CASSLTGGKGGNEQYF	TGCGCCAGCAGTCTCACCGGGGGGAAGGGAGGAAACGAGCAGTACTTC
14	TRBV5-6	few	NA	TRBJ1-3	CASSGAPSGNTIYF	TGTGCCAGCAGCGGAGCTCCCTCTGGAAACACCATATATTTT
16	TRBV27	NA	TRBD2	TRBJ2-1	CASSLLSSGHNNEQFF	TGTGCCAGCAGTTTATTATCTAGCGGGCATAACAATGAGCAGTTCTTC
14	TRBV3-1/TRBV3-2	NA	NA	TRBJ2-3	CASSPRSPTDTQYF	TGTGCCAGCAGCCCAAGAAGCCCCACAGATACGCAGTATTTT
13	TRBV19	NA	NA	TRBJ1-1	CASSIAWEGEAFF	TGTGCCAGTAGTATAGCCTGGGAGGGTGAAGCTTTCTTT
15	TRBV5-1	once	TRBD2	TRBJ2-1	CASSLSGRAETEQFF	TGCGCCAGCAGCCTTAGCGGGAGGGCCGAGACTGAGCAGTTCTTC
12	TRBV5-8	few	NA	TRBJ1-2	CASSYVVYGYTF	TGTGCCAGCAGCTACGTAGTCTATGGCTACACCTTC
15	TRBV28	NA	TRBD1	TRBJ1-1	CASSLLGQLNTEAFF	TGTGCCAGCAGTTTATTGGGACAGTTGAACACTGAAGCTTTCTTT
14	TRBV18	NA	TRBD1	TRBJ2-5	CASSTRGREETQYF	TGTGCCAGCTCAACCAGGGGGCGCGAAGAGACCCAGTACTTC
15	TRBV5-1	NA	TRBD2	TRBJ2-3	CASSLGLAATDTQYF	TGCGCCAGCAGCTTGGGTCTAGCGGCCACAGATACGCAGTATTTT
15	TRBV5-1	NA	NA	TRBJ2-1	CASSVRGEPGNEQFF	TGCGCCAGCAGCGTGAGAGGCGAGCCTGGTAATGAGCAGTTCTTC
11	TRBV29-1	NA	NA	TRBJ2-5	CSVGVPGTQYF	TGCAGCGTTGGCGTCCCGGGGACCCAGTACTTC
17	TRBV28	NA	TRBD2	TRBJ2-1	CASSRGFEAGGYNEQFF	TGTGCCAGCAGTCGGGGTTTCGAAGCGGGAGGATACAATGAGCAGTTCTTC
15	TRBV5-1	NA	TRBD1	TRBJ2-7	CASSLTRDRGSEQYF	TGCGCCAGCAGCTTGACCCGGGACAGGGGCTCCGAGCAGTACTTC
14	TRBV7-9	NA	TRBD1	TRBJ1-2	CASSLGQANYGYTF	TGTGCCAGCAGCCTAGGACAGGCTAACTATGGCTACACCTTC
14	TRBV9	NA	NA	TRBJ2-7	CASSAKTRGYEQYF	TGTGCCAGCAGCGCTAAAACCCGTGGCTACGAGCAGTACTTC
16	TRBV5-1	NA	TRBD2	TRBJ2-2	CASSLALSGSHGELFF	TGCGCCAGCAGCTTGGCGCTTAGCGGGAGTCACGGGGAGCTGTTTTTT
12	TRBV27	NA	TRBD1	TRBJ1-4	CASSLTGEKLFF	TGTGCCAGCAGTTTGACAGGGGAAAAACTGTTTTTT
17	TRBV15	NA	TRBD2	TRBJ2-3	CATSKASGSFGTDTQYF	TGTGCCACCAGCAAGGCTAGCGGGAGTTTTGGCACAGATACGCAGTATTTT